These 11 T cell receptor beta chains share one sample of origin, sequenced in a study of response to subunit inactivated influenza vaccine. MiXCR, applied by TCRdb to the RT-PCR reads, yields one record per CDR3 protein. Of roughly 500,000 distinct CDR3 sequences listed, approximately 15% are singletons. The starting material was CD4+ T cells sorted from PBMCs, obtained around 25 months after vaccination. The receptors originated from a man between 50 and 75 years old who received an inactivated influenza vaccine.

The rearrangement uses TRBV11-2 and TRBJ2-3; D gene ambiguous. Germline V CDR1 and CDR2: SGHAT, FQNNGV. CDR3 size: 12 residues. The ends were cut back, 5 bases at V and 6 bases at J, with 9 bases in the middle. The CDR3 DNA is TGTGCCAGCAGCGCTGCTACGGATACGCAGTATTTT. This codes for CASSAATDTQYF.

This clonotype was counted a few times. The chain joins TRBV29-1 to TRBJ1-1; no clear D. Germline values: CDR1 SQVTM, CDR2 ANQGSEA. This CDR3 is 14 amino acids long. Trimming stripped 7 bases from V and 3 bases from J, with 18 bases between. CDR3 bases: TGCAGCGCCAAAGGTCCCGGCCCGCACACTGAAGCTTTCTTT. It yields the protein CSAKGPGPHTEAFF.

This rearrangement joins TRBV24-1 to TRBJ2-1; 11 bases align to TRBD1. Losses at the gene ends were 9 bases for V and 7 bases for J; bases not matched to a gene: 7. Germline CDR1 reads KGHDR; CDR2 reads SFDVKD. The CDR3 length is 14 residues. The CDR3 region has the DNA TGTGCCACCCACGGACAGGGGGCTGAGAATGAGCAGTTCTTC. This translates into CATHGQGAENEQFF.

This clonotype has a handful of counts. The chain joins TRBV10-3 to TRBJ1-5; D possibly corresponds to TRBD1 (6 bases). Looked up from germline, CDR1 is ENHRY and CDR2 is SYGVKD. The CDR3 sequence is 14 residues long. Between the trimmed V and J ends, which lost 4 bases and 5 bases, there was a span of 12 bases. This CDR3 is CAISGDTRDQPQHF. DNA of the CDR3: TGTGCCATCAGTGGGGACACGAGGGATCAGCCCCAGCATTTT.

This clonotype was found many times. This chain uses TRBV7-8 with TRBJ1-6, with 9 bases identical to TRBD1. The CDR3 has 18 amino acids. Germline V lookup: CDR1 SGHVS, CDR2 FQNEAQ. The V segment lost 1 base and the J segment 10 bases; nucleotides outside the gene matches: 14. The CDR3 loop reads CASSLVTGTGSMRSPLHF. The CDR3 DNA reads TGTGCCAGCAGCTTAGTTACCGGGACAGGGAGTATGAGATCACCCCTCCACTTT. The full variable domain, its missing parts supplied by reference TRBV7-8 and TRBJ1-6, is GAGVSQSPRYKVAKRGQDVALRCDPISGHVSLFWYQQALGQGPEFLTYFQNEAQLDKSGLPSDRFFAERPEGSVSTLKIQRTQQEDSAVYLCASSLVTGTGSMRSPLHFGNGTRLTVT.

The chain has TRBV3-1 and TRBJ2-3; possibly TRBD1 or TRBD2 for D (6 bases each). The V gene's germline CDR1 is LGHDT and CDR2 YNNKEL (reference sequence). The CDR3 runs to 15 residues. V lost 5 bases, J lost 4 bases, and 16 bases lay in between. In DNA, the CDR3 is TGTGCCAGCAGCAATAAAGCCGGGGGCGCAGATACGCAGTATTTT. This encodes CASSNKAGGADTQYF.

This clonotype was counted a few times. The gene calls are TRBV20-1 and TRBJ2-2, with D unresolved. The CDR3 is made up of 13 amino acids. CDR1 DFQATT and CDR2 SNEGSKA come from the germline V gene (reference sequence). Trimming took off 0 bases at V and 3 bases at J, with 5 bases between the two ends. CDR3 region: CSAREVYTGELFF. In DNA form, the CDR3 reads TGCAGTGCTAGAGAGGTTTACACCGGGGAGCTGTTTTTT.

V and J are TRBV5-5 and TRBJ2-5; D perhaps matches TRBD1 (5 bases). The germline V gene encodes CDR1 SGHKS and CDR2 YYEKEE (reference sequence). The CDR3 loop spans 18 amino acids. Trimming removed 2 bases from V and 0 bases from J, with 20 bases in between. CDR3 nucleotides: TGTGCCAGCAGCTTTAACCAGGGAACTCCGTCCTACCAAGAGACCCAGTACTTC. Amino acid sequence: CASSFNQGTPSYQETQYF.

This chain connects TRBV30 to TRBJ2-3; D remains unclear. The CDR3 is 13 residues long. The germline V gene encodes CDR1 GTSNPN and CDR2 SVGIG (reference sequence). V was shortened by 1 base and J by 3 bases, with 8 bases between the two germline ends. This chain's CDR3 is CAWSAKGTDTQYF. CDR3 nucleotide sequence: TGTGCCTGGAGTGCGAAGGGTACAGATACGCAGTATTTT.

This clonotype was recorded at least ten times. The V and J genes are TRBV4-2 and TRBJ1-4, with D possibly being TRBD1 (6 bases). The CDR3 loop spans 16 amino acids. Germline assignment: CDR1 LGHNA and CDR2 YNFKEQ. V lost 0 bases and J 1 base, leaving 9 bases between the germline ends. The CDR3 reads CASSQDRTETNEKLFF. CDR3 coding DNA: TGTGCCAGCAGCCAAGACCGGACAGAAACTAATGAAAAACTGTTTTTT.

The chain couples TRBV7-9 to TRBJ1-1; D remains unclear. The length of the CDR3 is 15 residues. Trimming took 5 bases from V and 4 from J, leaving 17 bases between them. Germline lookup yields CDR1 SEHNR and CDR2 FQNEAQ (reference sequence). In nucleotides, the CDR3 is TGTGCCAGCAGCACCCGTCAGGCACGGGTCACTGAAGCTTTCTTT. It encodes CASSTRQARVTEAFF. Looking up the rest from reference TRBV7-9 and TRBJ1-1 gives the full variable domain: DTGVSQNPRHKITKRGQNVTFRCDPISEHNRLYWYRQTLGQGPEFLTYFQNEAQLEKSRLLSDRFSAERPKGSFSTLEIQRTEQGDSAMYLCASSTRQARVTEAFFGQGTRLTVV.